Sequencing of this T cell receptor beta chain was carried out in a study of T cells in Graves' hyperthyroidism and ophthalmopathy. Study summary: Peripheral blood was collected at initial diagnosis, before any treatment. General study findings and limits: Blood also carried most thyroid clonotypes expanded above 0.001. Patients with ophthalmopathy were separated from those with stable hyperthyroidism by a 13 V-J model.

Exclusions: uncontrolled infection, other autoimmune disease, pregnancy, lactation. The CDR3 consists of 14 residues. V dropped 2 bases and J dropped 5 bases, with 7 bases sitting between them. Germline V gene lookup returns CDR1 SGHTA and CDR2 FQGNSA. RNA transcripts were the template for amplifying TCR beta CDR3 regions. With the HTBI primer set, the TCR CDR3 went through a first round of RT-PCR. MiXCR was run by TCRdb on the multiplex PCR reads, yielding one entry per CDR3 protein. The repertoire consists of roughly 600,000 distinct CDR3 sequences, with about 14% occurring once and the leading ten covering approximately 13%. This clonotype was detected many times. Its cognate antigen is unknown.

This sequence originates from a woman aged 50 to 65 with Graves' ophthalmopathy. Sequences were obtained from blood. The chain links TRBV7-2 to TRBJ1-6; D not resolved. The CDR3 protein is CASSLQSNNSPLHF. For the CDR3, the DNA is TGTGCCAGCAGCTTACAGAGCAATAATTCACCCCTCCACTTT.